What follows are 2 T cell receptor beta chains derived from one specimen sequenced in a study of T cell responses to AZD1222 COVID-19 vaccine. Profiled with immunoSEQ multiplex PCR; TCRdb holds only in-frame clones, not every one. The data contain approximately 170,000 clones, about 90% of them singletons. The starting material was peripheral blood, obtained 28 days after the second AZD1222 dose. The receptors stem from an adult who received the AZD1222 COVID-19 vaccine.

The chain uses TRBV7-3 and TRBJ2-2; TRBD1 matches 8 bases. Germline CDR1 and CDR2: SGHTA and FQGTGA. The CDR3 runs to 16 residues. J was trimmed by 6 bases and V by 0 bases; bases with no gene match: 6. The chain's CDR3 is CASSLTNAGGPGELFF. The CDR3 DNA reads as TGTGCCAGCAGCTTAACCAATGCAGGGGGCCCCGGGGAGCTGTTTTTT. The variable domain in full, with the rest retrieved from reference TRBV7-3 and TRBJ2-2, is GAGVSQTPSNKVTEKGKYVELRCDPISGHTALYWYRQSLGQGPEFLIYFQGTGAADDSGLPNDRFFAVRPEGSVSTLKIQRTERGDSAVYLCASSLTNAGGPGELFFGEGSRLTVL.

This chain joins TRBV7-2 and TRBJ2-1, with D maybe TRBD2 (5 bases). Germline V CDR1 and CDR2: SGHTA, FQGNSA. Trimming cost V 0 bases and J 4 bases, with 13 bases left between them. This CDR3 spans 16 amino acids. In nucleotides, the CDR3 is TGTGCCAGCAGCTTAGCCTCGGGAACCCTGTACAATGAGCAGTTCTTC. Its protein is CASSLASGTLYNEQFF.